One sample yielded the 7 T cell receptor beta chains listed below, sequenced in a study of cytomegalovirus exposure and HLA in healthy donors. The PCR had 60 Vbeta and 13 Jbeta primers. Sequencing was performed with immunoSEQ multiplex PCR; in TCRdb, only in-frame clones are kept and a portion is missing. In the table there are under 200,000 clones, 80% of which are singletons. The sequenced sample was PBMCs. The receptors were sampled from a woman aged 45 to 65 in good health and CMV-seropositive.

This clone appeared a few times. The CDR3 is CASSPWDTSYEQYF. Here the CDR3 DNA reads TGTGCCAGTAGTCCTTGGGACACCTCCTACGAGCAGTACTTC. This chain connects TRBV19 to TRBJ2-7; D perhaps matches TRBD1 (6 bases). Trimming took 5 bases from V and 0 from J, leaving 11 bases between them. The CDR3 contains 14 residues. Germline V lookup: CDR1 LNHDA, CDR2 SQIVND (reference sequence).

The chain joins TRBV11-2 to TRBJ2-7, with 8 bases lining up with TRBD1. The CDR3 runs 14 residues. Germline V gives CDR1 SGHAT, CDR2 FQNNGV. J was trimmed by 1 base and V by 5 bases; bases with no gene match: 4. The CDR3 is CASSTHRGSYEQYF. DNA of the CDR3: TGTGCCAGCAGCACCCACAGGGGGTCCTACGAGCAGTACTTC.

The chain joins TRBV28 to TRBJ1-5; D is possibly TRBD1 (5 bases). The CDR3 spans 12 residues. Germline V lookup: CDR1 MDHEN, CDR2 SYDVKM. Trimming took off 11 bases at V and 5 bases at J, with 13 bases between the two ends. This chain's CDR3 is CAGGGYDQPQHF. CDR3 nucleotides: TGTGCCGGCGGGGGGTATGATCAGCCCCAGCATTTT.

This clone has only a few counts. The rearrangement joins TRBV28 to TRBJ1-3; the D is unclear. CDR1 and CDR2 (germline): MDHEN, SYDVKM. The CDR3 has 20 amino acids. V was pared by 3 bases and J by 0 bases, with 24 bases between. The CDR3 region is CASSFPTGSYYTLSGNTIYF. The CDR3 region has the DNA TGTGCCAGCAGTTTCCCGACCGGGTCCTATTATACCCTCTCTGGAAACACCATATATTTT.

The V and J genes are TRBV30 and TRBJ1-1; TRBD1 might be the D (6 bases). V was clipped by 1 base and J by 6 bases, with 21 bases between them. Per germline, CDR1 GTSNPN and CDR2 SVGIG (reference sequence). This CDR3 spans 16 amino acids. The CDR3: CAWSEGIGGIGSEAFF. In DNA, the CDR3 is TGTGCCTGGAGTGAAGGCATAGGGGGAATTGGCTCTGAAGCTTTCTTT.

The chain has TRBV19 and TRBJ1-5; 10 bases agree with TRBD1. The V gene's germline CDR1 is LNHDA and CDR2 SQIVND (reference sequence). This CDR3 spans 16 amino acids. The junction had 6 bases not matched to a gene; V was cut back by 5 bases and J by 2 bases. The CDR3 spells CASSSGQGRGNQPQHF. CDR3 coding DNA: TGTGCCAGTAGTTCGGGACAGGGGAGAGGCAATCAGCCCCAGCATTTT.

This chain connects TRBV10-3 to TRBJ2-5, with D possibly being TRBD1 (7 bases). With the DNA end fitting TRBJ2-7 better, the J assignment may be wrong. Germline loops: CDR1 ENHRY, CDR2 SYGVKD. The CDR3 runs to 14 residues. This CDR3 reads CAIRSTGRNYEQYF. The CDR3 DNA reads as TGTGCCATCAGATCGACAGGGAGGAACTACGAGCAGTACTTC.